This passage covers 15 T cell receptor beta chains from one sample sequenced in a study of cytomegalovirus exposure and HLA in healthy donors. Vbeta (60) and Jbeta (13) primers were used in the PCR. Some clones are missing from TCRdb's copy, which holds only in-frame ones; the method was immunoSEQ multiplex PCR. The repertoire consists of 130,000 or so clones, with 73% occurring once and the leading ten covering less than 2.5%. The sample consisted of PBMCs. The receptors come from a woman aged 35 to 49 in good health and CMV-seropositive.

The genes are TRBV11-2 and TRBJ1-4; 7 nucleotides agree with TRBD1. CDR3 size: 15 residues. J was trimmed by 3 bases and V by 3 bases; bases with no gene match: 4. Germline CDR1 SGHAT, CDR2 FQNNGV. CDR3 DNA: TGTGCCAGCAGCTTCCAGGGGGTTGCTAATGAAAAACTGTTTTTT. Translated, it gives CASSFQGVANEKLFF.

The rearrangement joins TRBV9 to TRBJ1-5; TRBD1 matches at 10 bases. Germline V gene lookup returns CDR1 SGDLS and CDR2 YYNGEE. With 3 bases clipped from V and 2 bases from J, the junction kept 2 bases outside the gene matches. CDR3 length: 15 residues. The CDR3 sequence: CASSEGTGGNQPQHF. The DNA for the CDR3 is TGTGCCAGCAGCGAGGGGACAGGGGGCAATCAGCCCCAGCATTTT.

The chain carries TRBV11-2 and TRBJ1-1, with D possibly TRBD1 on 5 matching bases. V gave up 4 bases and J gave up 6 bases, with 18 bases separating them. The CDR3 is made up of 15 amino acids. Germline V lookup: CDR1 SGHAT, CDR2 FQNNGV. CDR3 protein: CASSSTRGRGAEAFF. CDR3 coding DNA: TGTGCCAGCAGCTCCACCCGAGGGAGGGGCGCTGAAGCTTTCTTT.

This chain joins TRBV28 and TRBJ1-4; 7 positions match TRBD1. Germline V lookup: CDR1 MDHEN, CDR2 SYDVKM. This CDR3 is built from 14 residues. After removal of 6 bases from V and 7 bases from J, the junction contained 8 bases not matched to a gene. Written as DNA, the CDR3 is TGTGCCAGCAGGAGGACAGGTCCAATTGAAAAACTGTTTTTT. It encodes CASRRTGPIEKLFF.

The chain links TRBV15 to TRBJ2-1; 7 positions agree with TRBD2. This CDR3 region has 16 residues. Germline trimming cut 1 base from V and 3 bases from J; bases unmatched to any gene: 6. Germline assignment: CDR1 LNHNV and CDR2 YYDKDF (reference sequence). The CDR3 bases are TGTGCCACCAGCAGAGGCGGGGGAAACCTCTACAATGAGCAGTTCTTC. Amino acid sequence: CATSRGGGNLYNEQFF. Based on the CDR3 plus reference TRBV15 and TRBJ2-1, the full variable domain is DAMVIQNPRYQVTQFGKPVTLSCSQTLNHNVMYWYQQKSSQAPKLLFHYYDKDFNNEADTPDNFQSRRPNTSFCFLDIRSPGLGDTAMYLCATSRGGGNLYNEQFFGPGTRLTVL.

The chain couples TRBV29-1 to TRBJ2-3; D might be TRBD2 (7 bases). The ends were cut back, 5 bases at V and 2 bases at J, with 20 bases in the middle. CDR3 length: 16 residues. Looked up from germline, CDR1 is SQVTM and CDR2 is ANQGSEA. CDR3 nucleotide sequence: TGCAGCGTTACAAGGGGGGGCGTTAGGACCACAGATACGCAGTATTTT. Protein product: CSVTRGGVRTTDTQYF.

The V call is TRBV19, the J call TRBJ1-2, with 9 bases identical to TRBD1. Germline-derived CDR1 and CDR2 are LNHDA and SQIVND (reference sequence). The V segment lost 9 bases and the J segment 8 bases; nucleotides outside the gene matches: 13. The CDR3 sequence is 14 residues long. The CDR3 here is CASSPQGAKGGYTF. The CDR3 DNA sequence: TGTGCCAGCTCTCCACAGGGGGCAAAAGGGGGCTACACCTTC.

V is TRBV15 and J is TRBJ2-1; a possible D gene is TRBD2 (5 bases). The V gene lost 0 bases and the J gene lost 0 bases, with 12 bases spanning the gap. Germline CDR1 reads LNHNV; CDR2 reads YYDKDF (reference sequence). This CDR3 is built from 17 residues. In DNA, the CDR3 is TGTGCCACCAGCAGAGAGACCTCGGGGAACTCCTACAATGAGCAGTTCTTC. Residues: CATSRETSGNSYNEQFF.

This chain uses TRBV5-6 with TRBJ1-1; 9 nucleotides match TRBD1. CDR1 and CDR2 (germline): SGHDT, YYEEEE. The length of the CDR3 is 15 residues. Germline trimming cut 0 bases from V and 10 bases from J; bases unmatched to any gene: 10. The CDR3 sequence: CASSLGSTGGWGAFF. CDR3 in DNA: TGTGCCAGCAGCTTGGGATCCACAGGGGGCTGGGGAGCTTTCTTT.

The chain employs TRBV4-2 and TRBJ1-4; 7 positions match TRBD1. The junction had 7 bases not matched to a gene; V was cut back by 2 bases and J by 4 bases. The CDR3 consists of 16 residues. Per germline, CDR1 LGHNA and CDR2 YNFKEQ. This chain's CDR3 is CASSQTVGTDNEKLFF. The CDR3 nucleotides are TGTGCCAGCAGCCAAACAGTCGGGACAGATAATGAAAAACTGTTTTTT.

This clone has just one count. The chain combines TRBV5-4 with TRBJ2-1; TRBD2 might be the D (6 bases). This CDR3 is 16 amino acids long. V dropped 6 bases and J dropped 2 bases, with 18 bases sitting between them. Germline V gene data show CDR1 as SGHNT and CDR2 as YYREEE (reference sequence). CDR3 loop: CASTRMGGGTYNEQFF. CDR3 coding DNA: TGTGCCAGCACCCGGATGGGGGGAGGCACCTACAATGAGCAGTTCTTC.

This chain joins TRBV19 and TRBJ2-3; TRBD2 might be the D (5 bases). The CDR3 spans 14 residues. CDR1 LNHDA and CDR2 SQIVND come from the germline V gene (reference sequence). V was trimmed by 2 bases and J by 3 bases, leaving 9 bases between them. The chain's CDR3 is CASSIFAGTDTQYF. The CDR3 DNA sequence: TGTGCCAGTAGTATATTTGCGGGTACAGATACGCAGTATTTT.

This clone was detected only a few times. J is TRBJ2-3 and V is TRBV11-3; 9 nucleotides agree with TRBD2. CDR1 and CDR2 from the germline V gene are SGHNT and YENEEA. With V trimmed by 5 bases and J by 3 bases, 3 bases remained unmatched. The CDR3 is 14 residues long. The CDR3 protein is CASSRGLATDTQYF. CDR3 in DNA: TGTGCCAGCAGCCGTGGACTAGCGACAGATACGCAGTATTTT.

The gene calls are TRBV6-1 and TRBJ1-4, with D unresolved. Trimming removed 6 bases from V and 7 bases from J, with 15 bases in between. The length of the CDR3 is 14 residues. Germline-derived CDR1 and CDR2 are MNHNS and SASEGT. In DNA, the CDR3 is TGTGCCAGCAGCCGCACTCCCGGAGGTGAAAAACTGTTTTTT. Its translation: CASSRTPGGEKLFF.

This clone was seen ten or more times. The chain uses TRBV4-3 and TRBJ2-7, with D possibly being TRBD1 (6 bases). The CDR3 length is 15 residues. Germline V gives CDR1 LGHNA, CDR2 YSLEER. Trimming stripped 0 bases from V and 2 bases from J, with 11 bases between. CDR3 bases: TGCGCCAGCAGCCAAGAATTGGACAGCCCCTACGAGCAGTACTTC. Protein sequence: CASSQELDSPYEQYF.